This T cell receptor beta chain was identified in a study of identical twins. The CDR3 runs to 16 residues. Per germline, CDR1 SGHVS and CDR2 FQNEAQ. V dropped 0 bases and J dropped 4; count of bases not matched to a gene: 5. In regard to this clonotype: Its target is unknown.

TCRdb reanalysed the 5' RACE reads using MiXCR and keeps one entry per CDR3 protein. The sample holds 750,000 to 950,000 distinct CDR3 sequences, 9% to 15% seen once. The study, taken as a whole, reports: Abundant beta clonotypes from cord blood bore fewer insertions; memory repertoires lacked this pattern.

In addition, the sample was reused for a study of yellow fever vaccine responses in identical twins.

This sequence was found in a young woman in good health. This chain links TRBV7-8 with TRBJ2-2; TRBD2 matches 7 bases. The sample was PBMCs. CDR3 region: CASSLAPGGGTGELFF. CDR3 nucleotide sequence: TGTGCCAGCAGCTTAGCCCCGGGGGGAGGCACCGGGGAGCTGTTTTTT.